The rows below give T cell receptor beta chains drawn from one sample of a study of cytomegalovirus exposure and HLA in healthy donors. TCRdb keeps only in-frame clones here, not all; method: immunoSEQ multiplex PCR. Of 140,000 or so clones listed, around 10% are singletons. The material sequenced was PBMCs. The receptors were gathered from a male donor in good health and CMV-seronegative. Both conserved end residues are part of each CDR3. Each record gives: J gene, V gene, D gene, clone size, CDR3 DNA, CDR3 protein. The D gene is left open where the match is weak. Clone size, where shown, is once, few, many, or a class for clones that have expanded.

TRBJ2-7 TRBV4-1 TRBD1 - TGCGCCAGCAGCCCTATTTTCCAGGGACAGGGTCTCTACGAGCAGTACTTC CASSPIFQGQGLYEQYF
TRBJ2-3 TRBV10-2 TRBD2 few TGCGCCAGCAGTTTGGGACTAGCAACAGATACGCAGTATTTT CASSLGLATDTQYF
TRBJ2-1 TRBV29-1 - few TGCAGCGTCCGGAGCGATTTTGCGTACAATGAGCAGTTCTTC CSVRSDFAYNEQFF
TRBJ1-1 TRBV5-1 TRBD1 few TGCGCCAGCAGCTTGGCTCCAGGGGGCAGATCCCCGGACACTGAAGCTTTCTTT CASSLAPGGRSPDTEAFF
TRBJ1-4 TRBV6-6 - - TGTGCCAGCAGAAACCCCGGGGGGGGGCTTAATGAAAAACTGTTTTTT CASRNPGGGLNEKLFF
TRBJ2-7 TRBV7-2 TRBD2 - TGTGCCAGCAGCTTACCTCCTAGCGGGAGATACGAGCAGTACTTC CASSLPPSGRYEQYF
TRBJ2-2 TRBV4-1 TRBD1 - TGCGCCAGCAGGAGGGGGCAGGTCACCGGGGAGCTGTTTTTT CASRRGQVTGELFF
TRBJ2-2 TRBV9 - - TGTGCCAGCAGCGGGACAGTCAGCACCGGGGAGCTGTTTTTT CASSGTVSTGELFF
TRBJ1-1 TRBV29-1 - few TGCAGCGTTCGTAAAGGGGCCGACACTGAAGCTTTCTTT CSVRKGADTEAFF
TRBJ2-1 TRBV19 TRBD1 few TGTGCCAGTATTTCCGGGACAGGGGTCTACAATGAGCAGTTCTTC CASISGTGVYNEQFF
TRBJ2-7 TRBV6-5 - - TGTGCCAGCAGTGACAGGGACTCATACGAGCAGTACTTC CASSDRDSYEQYF
TRBJ2-3 TRBV2 TRBD1 - TGTGCCAGCAGGGGACAGCGGGATACGCAGTATTTT CASRGQRDTQYF
TRBJ1-2 TRBV28 TRBD1 - TGTGCCAGCAGGGAGACAAGGACAGGGTTTGTGAGATGGGGCTACACCTTC CASRETRTGFVRWGYTF
TRBJ1-2 TRBV7-2 - - TGTGCCAGCAGCGCCGTCTTCAGGGCCCTCGGCTATGGCTACACCTTC CASSAVFRALGYGYTF
TRBJ1-2 TRBV5-6 - few TGTGCCAGCAGCTTAAACGGGGATTACTATGGCTACACCTTC CASSLNGDYYGYTF
TRBJ2-7 TRBV9 TRBD2 - TGTGCCAGCAGCGCCAGCGGGGGACCCTCCTACGAGCAGTACTTC CASSASGGPSYEQYF
TRBJ1-1 TRBV4-1 - - TGCGCCAGCAGCCACCCCCAAGGAGGGAACACTGAAGCTTTCTTT CASSHPQGGNTEAFF
TRBJ2-3 TRBV5-1 TRBD2 few TGCGCCAGCAGCTTGGGGCAGGGAGGGACAGATACGCAGTATTTT CASSLGQGGTDTQYF
TRBJ1-1 TRBV6-5 - few TGTGCCAGCAGTTACGGGGCAGGGGTCGAAGCTTTCTTT CASSYGAGVEAFF
TRBJ2-1 TRBV9 - - TGTGCCAGCACCCTGGGCCCCATCTGGGACAATGAGCAGTTCTTC CASTLGPIWDNEQFF
TRBJ2-1 TRBV28 - - TGTGCCAGCAGTCCTTACTGGAATGAGCAGTTCTTC CASSPYWNEQFF
TRBJ2-7 TRBV4-1 TRBD1 few TGCGCCAGCAGCCAAGTCCCAGGACAGGGGGCTGGCGAGCAGTACTTC CASSQVPGQGAGEQYF
TRBJ1-1 TRBV6-1 TRBD1 few TGTGCCAGCAGTGAGGCAGGGGGAGACACTGAAGCTTTCTTT CASSEAGGDTEAFF
TRBJ2-1 TRBV7-8 TRBD1 - TGTGCCAGCAGCCCCAAGACAGGGCCTGAGCAGTTCTTC CASSPKTGPEQFF
TRBJ2-5 TRBV6-5 - - TGTGCCAGCAGTTCTCTACAGGCCGTGGAGACCCAGTACTTC CASSSLQAVETQYF
TRBJ2-1 TRBV28 - few TGTGCCAGCAGTTTAGGGGTCAGGGGCCGATACAATGAGCAGTTCTTC CASSLGVRGRYNEQFF
TRBJ1-2 TRBV28 - - TGTGCCTCCAGGCAGAACTATGGCTACACCTTC CASRQNYGYTF
TRBJ2-7 TRBV7-9 - few TGTGCCAGCAGCCGCCCGACAGGCAGGGGCGAGCAGTACTTC CASSRPTGRGEQYF
TRBJ2-7 TRBV2 - - TGTGCCAGCAGTGAATCGGGGCGGGGGCCCACCTACGAGCAGTACTTC CASSESGRGPTYEQYF
TRBJ2-3 TRBV5-4 - few TGTGCCAGCAGCCCGGACCAGGGCAGTACAGATACGCAGTATTTT CASSPDQGSTDTQYF
TRBJ1-1 TRBV19 - - TGTGCCAGTAGCGCCACAGGATTGTACACTGAAGCTTTCTTT CASSATGLYTEAFF
TRBJ1-4 TRBV6-1 TRBD1 few TGTGCCAGCAGTGGGACAGGGCGGTCGGGAAAACTGTTTTTT CASSGTGRSGKLFF
TRBJ2-1 TRBV19 TRBD1 - TGTGCCAGCACGGGACAGGAGTACAATGAGCAGTTCTTC CASTGQEYNEQFF
TRBJ2-7 TRBV7-2 TRBD2 - TGTGCCAGCAGTCGTACTAGCGGGGGGTTTTACGAGCAGTACTTC CASSRTSGGFYEQYF
TRBJ2-3 TRBV9 TRBD2 - TGTGCCAGCAGCGTAGCTGGTAGCGGGGGCCTACTCACAGATACGCAGTATTTT CASSVAGSGGLLTDTQYF
TRBJ2-4 TRBV28 - few TGTGCCAGCAGCGGACCAGGGGGGGCCAAAAACATTCAGTACTTC CASSGPGGAKNIQYF
TRBJ2-1 TRBV4-3 - - TGCGCCAGCAGCCAAGATTTCGGGGAGCAGTTCTTC CASSQDFGEQFF
TRBJ1-1 TRBV5-1 - few TGCGCCAGCAGCTTGGCCGGGACACTTGAAGCTTTCTTT CASSLAGTLEAFF
TRBJ1-3 TRBV18 - - TGTGCCAGCTCACCGAAGTCAGGGTCGTTCAGTGGAAACACCATATATTTT CASSPKSGSFSGNTIYF
TRBJ2-5 TRBV7-9 TRBD2 few TGTGCCAGCAGCCCCAGCTTCGGGCGGGAGGTAGAGACCCAGTACTTC CASSPSFGREVETQYF
TRBJ2-7 TRBV29-1 TRBD1 few TGCAGCGTTGAAGTCCTTGTAAGGGACAGGGATAACTACGAGCAGTACTTC CSVEVLVRDRDNYEQYF
TRBJ2-3 TRBV7-3 - few TGTGCCAGCAGCTTAAGGGCGACAGGCGGGCTGACAGATACGCAGTATTTT CASSLRATGGLTDTQYF
TRBJ1-1 TRBV28 - few TGTGCCAGCCTTCCACTGGGCAGGGGTGGCACTGAAGCTTTCTTT CASLPLGRGGTEAFF
TRBJ1-5 TRBV2 TRBD1 few TGTGCCAGCAGCCGGACAGGGCCACATCAGCCCCAGCATTTT CASSRTGPHQPQHF
TRBJ2-1 TRBV7-2 - few TGTGCCAGCAGCTTAGGTTATAGCGTCAATGAGCAGTTCTTC CASSLGYSVNEQFF
TRBJ1-2 TRBV30 - few TGTGCCTGGAGTTTTAATACAGGGTTGGACTATGGCTACACCTTC CAWSFNTGLDYGYTF
TRBJ2-3 TRBV7-8 - - TGTGCCAGCAGCCCCGCCAGGGCGGATACGCAGTATTTT CASSPARADTQYF
TRBJ2-5 TRBV28 TRBD2 few TGTGCCAGCAGACCCCTAGCGGGGGGTGCGATGTTCCAAGAGACCCAGTACTTC CASRPLAGGAMFQETQYF